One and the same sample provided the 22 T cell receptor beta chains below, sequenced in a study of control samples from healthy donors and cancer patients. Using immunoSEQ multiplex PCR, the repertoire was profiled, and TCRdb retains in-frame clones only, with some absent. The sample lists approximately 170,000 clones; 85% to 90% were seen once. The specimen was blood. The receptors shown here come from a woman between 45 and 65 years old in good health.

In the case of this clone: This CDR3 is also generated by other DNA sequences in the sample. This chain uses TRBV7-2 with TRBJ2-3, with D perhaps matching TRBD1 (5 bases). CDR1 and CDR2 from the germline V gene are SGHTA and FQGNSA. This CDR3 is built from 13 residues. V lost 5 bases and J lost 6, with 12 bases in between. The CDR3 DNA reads TGTGCCAGCAGCGCCAGGGTGGGGGATACGCAGTATTTT. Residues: CASSARVGDTQYF.

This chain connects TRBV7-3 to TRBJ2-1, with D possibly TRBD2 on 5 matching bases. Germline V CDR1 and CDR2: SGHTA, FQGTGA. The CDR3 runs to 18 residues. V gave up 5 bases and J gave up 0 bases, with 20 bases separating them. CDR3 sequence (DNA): TGTGCCAGCAGCCCAGAGGGTCGGCAAAAGAGCTCCTACAATGAGCAGTTCTTC. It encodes CASSPEGRQKSSYNEQFF.

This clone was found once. The CDR3 spells CASSEQRGGDSNQPQHF. In DNA, the CDR3 is TGCGCCAGCAGTGAACAACGAGGGGGAGATAGCAATCAGCCCCAGCATTTT. The chain employs TRBV10-1 and TRBJ1-5, with TRBD1 as a possible D gene (6 bases). The V gene's germline CDR1 is WNHNN and CDR2 SYGVQD (reference sequence). The V and J ends lost 3 bases and 0 bases respectively, with 15 bases between them. The length of the CDR3 is 17 residues.

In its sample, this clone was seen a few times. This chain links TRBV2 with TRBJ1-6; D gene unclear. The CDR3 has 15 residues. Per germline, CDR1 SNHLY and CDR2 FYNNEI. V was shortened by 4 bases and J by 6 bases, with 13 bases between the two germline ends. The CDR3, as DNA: TGTGCCAGCAGTGTAAGGCCTACGGGTAATTCACCCCTCCACTTT. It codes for CASSVRPTGNSPLHF. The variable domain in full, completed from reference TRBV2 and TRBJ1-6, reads EPEVTQTPSHQVTQMGQEVILRCVPISNHLYFYWYRQILGQKVEFLVSFYNNEISEKSEIFDDQFSVERPDGSNFTLKIRSTKLEDSAMYFCASSVRPTGNSPLHFGNGTRLTVT.

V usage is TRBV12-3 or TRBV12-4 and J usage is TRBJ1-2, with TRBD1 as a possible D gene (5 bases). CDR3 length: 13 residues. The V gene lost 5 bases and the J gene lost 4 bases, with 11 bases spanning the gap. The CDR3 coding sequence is TGTGCCAGCAGTCTCACAGGACTCTATGGCTACACCTTC. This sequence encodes CASSLTGLYGYTF.

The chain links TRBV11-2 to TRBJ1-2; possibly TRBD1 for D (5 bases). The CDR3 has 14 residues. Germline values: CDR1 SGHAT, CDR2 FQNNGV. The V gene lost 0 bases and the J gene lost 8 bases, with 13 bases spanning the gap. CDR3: CASSLERQGGGYTF. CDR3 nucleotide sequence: TGTGCCAGCAGCTTAGAGAGGCAGGGCGGCGGCTACACCTTC. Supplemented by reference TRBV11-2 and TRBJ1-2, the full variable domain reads EAGVAQSPRYKIIEKRQSVAFWCNPISGHATLYWYQQILGQGPKLLIQFQNNGVVDDSQLPKDRFSAERLKGVDSTLKIQPAKLEDSAVYLCASSLERQGGGYTFGSGTRLTVV.

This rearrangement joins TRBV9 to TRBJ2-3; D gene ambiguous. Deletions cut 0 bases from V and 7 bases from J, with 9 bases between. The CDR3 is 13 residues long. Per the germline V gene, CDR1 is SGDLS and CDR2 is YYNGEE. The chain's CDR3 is CASSVVEGYTQYF. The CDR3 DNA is TGTGCCAGCAGCGTAGTCGAAGGGTATACGCAGTATTTT.

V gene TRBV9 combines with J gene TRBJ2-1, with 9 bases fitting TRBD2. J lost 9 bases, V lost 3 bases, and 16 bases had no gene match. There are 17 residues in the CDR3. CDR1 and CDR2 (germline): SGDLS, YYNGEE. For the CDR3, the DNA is TGTGCCAGCAGCGCCACTCCGGACCCTCGGACTAGCGTTGAGCAGTTCTTC. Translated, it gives CASSATPDPRTSVEQFF.

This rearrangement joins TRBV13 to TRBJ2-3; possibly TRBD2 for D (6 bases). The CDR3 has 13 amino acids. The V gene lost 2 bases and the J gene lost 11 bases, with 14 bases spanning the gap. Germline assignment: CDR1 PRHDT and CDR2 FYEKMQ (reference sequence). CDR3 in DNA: TGTGCCAGCAGCTTACACCGACTAGATGGGCAGTATTTT. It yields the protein CASSLHRLDGQYF.

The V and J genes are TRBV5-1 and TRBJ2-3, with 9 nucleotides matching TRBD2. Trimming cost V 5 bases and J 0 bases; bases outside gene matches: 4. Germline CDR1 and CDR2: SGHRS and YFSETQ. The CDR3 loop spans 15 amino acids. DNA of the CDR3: TGCGCCAGCAGACCTACTAGCGGGAGCACAGATACGCAGTATTTT. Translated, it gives CASRPTSGSTDTQYF. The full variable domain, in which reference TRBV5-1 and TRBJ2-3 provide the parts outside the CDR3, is KAGVTQTPRYLIKTRGQQVTLSCSPISGHRSVSWYQQTPGQGLQFLFEYFSETQRNKGNFPGRFSGRQFSNSRSEMNVSTLELGDSALYLCASRPTSGSTDTQYFGPGTRLTVL.

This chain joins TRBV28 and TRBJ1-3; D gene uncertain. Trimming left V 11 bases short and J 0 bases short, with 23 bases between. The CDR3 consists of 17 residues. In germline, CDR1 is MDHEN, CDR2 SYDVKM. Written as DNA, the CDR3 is TGTGCCTCAATCGTCTCCTCGCGGCTTTACTCTGGAAACACCATATATTTT. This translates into CASIVSSRLYSGNTIYF.

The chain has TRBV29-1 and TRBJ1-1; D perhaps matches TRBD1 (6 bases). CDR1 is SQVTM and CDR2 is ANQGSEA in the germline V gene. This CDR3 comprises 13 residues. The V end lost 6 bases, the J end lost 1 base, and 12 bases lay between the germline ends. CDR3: CSVRGGRNTEAFF. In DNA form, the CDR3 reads TGCAGCGTGAGGGGGGGTAGGAACACTGAAGCTTTCTTT.

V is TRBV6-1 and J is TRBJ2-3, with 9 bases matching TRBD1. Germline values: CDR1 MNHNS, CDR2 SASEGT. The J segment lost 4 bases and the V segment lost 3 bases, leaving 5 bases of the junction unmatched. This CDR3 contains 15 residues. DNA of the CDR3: TGTGCCAGCAGTGAGAGACAGGGGGGTCCAGATACGCAGTATTTT. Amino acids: CASSERQGGPDTQYF.

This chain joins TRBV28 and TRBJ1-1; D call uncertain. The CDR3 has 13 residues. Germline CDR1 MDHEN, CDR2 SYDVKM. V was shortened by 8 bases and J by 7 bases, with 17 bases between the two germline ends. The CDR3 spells CASGPDMNGEAFF. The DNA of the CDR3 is TGTGCCAGCGGGCCTGACATGAACGGTGAAGCTTTCTTT.

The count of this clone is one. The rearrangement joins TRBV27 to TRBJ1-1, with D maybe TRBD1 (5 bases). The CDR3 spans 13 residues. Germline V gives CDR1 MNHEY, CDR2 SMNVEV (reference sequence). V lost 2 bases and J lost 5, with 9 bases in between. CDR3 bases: TGTGCCAGCAGTTTAGGCAGGGCGACTGAAGCTTTCTTT. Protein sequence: CASSLGRATEAFF.

CDR3: CASSPRLAGGETQYF. For the CDR3, the DNA is TGTGCCAGCAGCCCGCGACTAGCGGGAGGTGAGACCCAGTACTTC. The V gene is TRBV28, the J gene TRBJ2-5; the match to TRBD2 covers 13 bases. The CDR3 covers 15 residues. Germline CDR1 and CDR2: MDHEN and SYDVKM. Trimming removed 6 bases from V and 5 bases from J; junction bases left unmatched: 6. The variable domain in full, with the rest retrieved from reference TRBV28 and TRBJ2-5, is DVKVTQSSRYLVKRTGEKVFLECVQDMDHENMFWYRQDPGLGLRLIYFSYDVKMKEKGDIPEGYSVSREKKERFSLILESASTNQTSMYLCASSPRLAGGETQYFGPGTRLLVL.

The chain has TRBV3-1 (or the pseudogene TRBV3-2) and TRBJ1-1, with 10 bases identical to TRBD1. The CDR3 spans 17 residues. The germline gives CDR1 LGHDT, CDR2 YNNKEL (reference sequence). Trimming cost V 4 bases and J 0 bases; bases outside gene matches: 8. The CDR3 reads CASSRRRDRGLNTEAFF. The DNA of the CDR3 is TGTGCCAGCAGCCGAAGACGGGACAGGGGTTTGAACACTGAAGCTTTCTTT.

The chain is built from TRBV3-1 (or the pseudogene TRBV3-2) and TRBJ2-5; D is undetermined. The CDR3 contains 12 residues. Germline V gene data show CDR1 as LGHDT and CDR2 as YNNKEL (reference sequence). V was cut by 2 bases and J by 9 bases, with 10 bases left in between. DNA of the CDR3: TGTGCCAGCAGCCAATTTCGTCAGGCCCAGTACTTC. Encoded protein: CASSQFRQAQYF.

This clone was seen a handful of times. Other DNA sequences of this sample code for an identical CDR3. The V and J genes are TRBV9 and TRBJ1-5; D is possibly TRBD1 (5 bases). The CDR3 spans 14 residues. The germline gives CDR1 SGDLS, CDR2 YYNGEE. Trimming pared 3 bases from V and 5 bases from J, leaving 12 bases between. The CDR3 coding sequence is TGTGCCAGCAGCGCGGGGCAGCCCTATCAGCCCCAGCATTTT. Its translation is CASSAGQPYQPQHF.

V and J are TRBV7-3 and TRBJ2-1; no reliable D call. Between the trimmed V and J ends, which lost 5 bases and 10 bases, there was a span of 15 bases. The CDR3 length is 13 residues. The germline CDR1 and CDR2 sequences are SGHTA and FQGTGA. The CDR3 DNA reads TGTGCCAGCAGCGTGGCTAGTACGGGCGAGCAGTTCTTC. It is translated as CASSVASTGEQFF. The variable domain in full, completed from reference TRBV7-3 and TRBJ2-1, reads GAGVSQTPSNKVTEKGKYVELRCDPISGHTALYWYRQSLGQGPEFLIYFQGTGAADDSGLPNDRFFAVRPEGSVSTLKIQRTERGDSAVYLCASSVASTGEQFFGPGTRLTVL.

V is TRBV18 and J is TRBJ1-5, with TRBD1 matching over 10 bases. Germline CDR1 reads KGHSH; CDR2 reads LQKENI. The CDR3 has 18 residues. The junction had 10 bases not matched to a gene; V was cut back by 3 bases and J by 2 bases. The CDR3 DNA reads TGTGCCAGCTCACCGGGTGGACAGGGGGTTCTCGGCAATCAGCCCCAGCATTTT. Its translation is CASSPGGQGVLGNQPQHF.

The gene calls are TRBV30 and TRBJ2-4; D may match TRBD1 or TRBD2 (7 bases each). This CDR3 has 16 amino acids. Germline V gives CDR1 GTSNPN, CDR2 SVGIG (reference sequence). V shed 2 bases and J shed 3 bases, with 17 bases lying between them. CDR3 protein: CAWSRDSGGVKNIQYF. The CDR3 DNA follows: TGTGCCTGGAGTAGGGACAGTGGGGGGGTCAAAAACATTCAGTACTTC.